One and the same sample provided the 15 T cell receptor beta chains below, sequenced in a study of shared clonotypes between healthy human individuals. Using immunoSEQ multiplex PCR, the repertoire was profiled, and TCRdb retains in-frame clones only, with some absent. The sample has some 2.1 million clones, about 95% seen once. Naive CD8 cells lacked CD45RO and underwent positive selection for CCR7, leaving out terminally differentiated effector memory CD45RA+ cells. The sample comprised naive CD8+ T cells sorted from blood. These receptors were collected from a man aged 18 to 35 in good health.

The genes are TRBV4-3 and TRBJ2-3, with D uncertain. Trimming removed 4 bases from V and 4 bases from J, with 9 bases in between. CDR3 length: 13 amino acids. The germline gives CDR1 LGHNA, CDR2 YSLEER. The CDR3 DNA follows: TGCGCCAGCAGCCTCCGGACCTCAGATACGCAGTATTTT. It is translated as CASSLRTSDTQYF.

V gene TRBV6-6 combines with J gene TRBJ2-5; 8 bases fit TRBD2. V lost 4 bases to trimming and J lost 1 base; unmatched junction nucleotides: 8. The CDR3 extends over 16 amino acids. Germline lookup yields CDR1 MNHNY and CDR2 SVGAGI (reference sequence). CDR3 amino acids: CASSSLIREGQETQYF. DNA of the CDR3: TGTGCCAGCAGTTCGCTAATTCGGGAGGGCCAAGAGACCCAGTACTTC.

CDR3 residues: CAWSVSPGRGARQETQYF. The CDR3 DNA reads as TGTGCCTGGAGTGTCTCGCCCGGTAGGGGGGCGCGACAAGAGACCCAGTACTTC. The rearrangement links TRBV30 to TRBJ2-5; D may be TRBD1 or TRBD2 (6 bases each). The V end lost 0 bases, the J end lost 2 bases, and 22 bases lay between the germline ends. From germline, CDR1 is GTSNPN and CDR2 SVGIG (reference sequence). This CDR3 comprises 18 residues.

V and J are TRBV13 and TRBJ2-1; 7 positions agree with TRBD2. J gave up 3 bases and V 5 bases, and 7 bases lay outside the gene matches. Germline V gene data show CDR1 as PRHDT and CDR2 as FYEKMQ (reference sequence). The CDR3 has 15 residues. The CDR3, as DNA: TGTGCCAGCAGCCCGAGCGGGGAGTTCTACAATGAGCAGTTCTTC. Its protein is CASSPSGEFYNEQFF. Complete variable domain (other parts from reference TRBV13 and TRBJ2-1): AAGVIQSPRHLIKEKRETATLKCYPIPRHDTVYWYQQGPGQDPQFLISFYEKMQSDKGSIPDRFSAQQFSDYHSELNMSSLELGDSALYFCASSPSGEFYNEQFFGPGTRLTVL.

V usage is TRBV11-1 and J usage is TRBJ2-7; 8 nucleotides line up with TRBD1. Germline trimming cut 2 bases from V and 6 bases from J; bases unmatched to any gene: 6. The CDR3 consists of 14 residues. Germline V gene data show CDR1 as SGHAT and CDR2 as FQDESV (reference sequence). The CDR3 here is CASSLFTGGSEQYF. CDR3 in DNA: TGTGCCAGCAGCTTATTCACAGGGGGTTCCGAGCAGTACTTC.

V usage is TRBV6-5 and J usage is TRBJ2-1; the D is unclear. V lost 8 bases and J lost 5, with 19 bases in between. Germline V gives CDR1 MNHEY, CDR2 SVGAGI. The CDR3 contains 15 residues. The CDR3 protein is CASRRWEEYHNEQFF. DNA for the CDR3: TGTGCCAGCCGCAGGTGGGAAGAGTACCACAATGAGCAGTTCTTC.

This sequence joins TRBV28 and TRBJ2-5, with D possibly being TRBD1 (6 bases). CDR1 is MDHEN, CDR2 SYDVKM, per germline. The CDR3 length is 14 residues. V shed 5 bases and J shed 5 bases, with 15 bases lying between them. The chain's CDR3 is CASSEVGGGETQYF. DNA of the CDR3: TGTGCCAGCAGTGAAGTAGGGGGTGGGGAGACCCAGTACTTC. Full variable domain (remainder filled in from reference TRBV28 and TRBJ2-5): DVKVTQSSRYLVKRTGEKVFLECVQDMDHENMFWYRQDPGLGLRLIYFSYDVKMKEKGDIPEGYSVSREKKERFSLILESASTNQTSMYLCASSEVGGGETQYFGPGTRLLVL.

The chain is built from TRBV6-6 and TRBJ2-1; D not certain. This CDR3 spans 13 amino acids. The V end was cut by 2 bases, the J end by 7 bases, with 9 bases between. CDR1 is MNHNY, CDR2 SVGAGI, per germline (reference sequence). The CDR3, as DNA: TGTGCCAGCAGTTACACCCACTCGAATGAGCAGTTCTTC. This gives the protein CASSYTHSNEQFF.

Notes on this clone: Other DNA variants within this sample encode the same CDR3. This chain links TRBV10-1 with TRBJ2-2, with no clear D. Germline V gene lookup returns CDR1 WNHNN and CDR2 SYGVQD (reference sequence). The CDR3 is 14 residues long. Trimming took 0 bases from V and 5 from J, leaving 7 bases between them. The CDR3 nucleotides are TGCGCCAGCAGTGAGTCGGCAGTAACCGGGGAGCTGTTTTTT. Encoded protein: CASSESAVTGELFF.

For this clone: This same CDR3 is encoded by further DNA sequences in the sample. V is TRBV27 and J is TRBJ2-5, with 7 bases aligning to TRBD2. J gave up 4 bases and V 2 bases, and 7 bases lay outside the gene matches. Germline-derived CDR1 and CDR2 are MNHEY and SMNVEV (reference sequence). The CDR3 has 15 residues. The CDR3 reads CASSLVAGAGETQYF. CDR3 in DNA: TGTGCCAGCAGTTTAGTCGCGGGAGCGGGAGAGACCCAGTACTTC.

The rearrangement joins TRBV18 to TRBJ2-3; no reliable D call. V was cut by 3 bases and J by 0 bases, with 10 bases left in between. Germline values: CDR1 KGHSH, CDR2 LQKENI. This CDR3 has 15 amino acids. CDR3 residues: CASSPGFNSTDTQYF. The CDR3 coding sequence is TGTGCCAGCTCACCGGGTTTCAATAGCACAGATACGCAGTATTTT.

This chain connects TRBV6-5 to TRBJ2-4; D is perhaps TRBD1 (5 bases). The germline V gene encodes CDR1 MNHEY and CDR2 SVGAGI. Trimming removed 5 bases at V and 0 bases at J, with 11 bases between. The CDR3 is made up of 15 amino acids. The CDR3 bases are TGTGCCAGCAGTGTAGGGGATCTAGCCAAAAACATTCAGTACTTC. Amino acid sequence: CASSVGDLAKNIQYF.

The chain has TRBV27 and TRBJ1-1, with D maybe TRBD1 (5 bases). The CDR3 runs to 19 residues. Germline V gene lookup returns CDR1 MNHEY and CDR2 SMNVEV (reference sequence). V shed 4 bases and J shed 1 base, with 25 bases lying between them. CDR3 amino acids: CASSSTPGGWPVPNTEAFF. The CDR3, as DNA: TGTGCCAGCAGTTCGACCCCTGGGGGGTGGCCAGTCCCGAACACTGAAGCTTTCTTT.

This clone was detected once. The chain joins TRBV19 to TRBJ1-2; unclear D gene. The CDR3 is 13 residues long. CDR1 and CDR2 (germline): LNHDA, SQIVND (reference sequence). The V and J ends lost 10 bases and 7 bases respectively, with 19 bases between them. DNA of the CDR3: TGTGCCACCCACCCCGGTGGATTATCTGGCTACACCTTC. Its protein product is CATHPGGLSGYTF.

The J gene is TRBJ2-1, the V gene TRBV7-9, with 10 bases aligning to TRBD2. Germline trimming cut 7 bases from V and 7 bases from J; bases unmatched to any gene: 22. The CDR3 is 19 residues long. Germline loops: CDR1 SEHNR, CDR2 FQNEAQ (reference sequence). The CDR3 region is CASTRSETSGSEERNEQFF. The CDR3 DNA is TGTGCCAGCACCCGATCCGAGACTAGCGGGTCAGAGGAACGGAATGAGCAGTTCTTC. The full variable domain, its missing parts supplied by reference TRBV7-9 and TRBJ2-1, is DTGVSQNPRHKITKRGQNVTFRCDPISEHNRLYWYRQTLGQGPEFLTYFQNEAQLEKSRLLSDRFSAERPKGSFSTLEIQRTEQGDSAMYLCASTRSETSGSEERNEQFFGPGTRLTVL.